This T cell receptor beta chain was sequenced during a study of blood T cell repertoires in COVID-19. This CDR3 spans 19 amino acids. Germline-derived CDR1 and CDR2 are SGHRS and YFSETQ. The repertoire was sequenced with immunoSEQ multiplex PCR; TCRdb's copy has only in-frame clones and lacks some. The sample consists of hundreds of thousands of clones, 80% to 85% of them appearing once. Points on this clone: Mismatch with germline at one junction end may stem from a read error.

Individuals drawn from 24 US areas were roughly 18 to 95 years old. This receptor was obtained from a man between 35 and 55 years old who had been exposed to COVID-19. The V call is TRBV5-1, the J call TRBJ2-7, with TRBD1 matching over 9 bases. The sequencing sample was made of PBMCs or T cells enriched from blood (not recorded which). The CDR3 sequence: CASSTPRRDRANSSHEQYF. The CDR3 DNA is TGCGCCAGCAGTACACCCCGACGGGACAGGGCAAACTCCTCCCACGAGCAGTACTTC. Complete variable domain (other parts from reference TRBV5-1 and TRBJ2-7): KAGVTQTPRYLIKTRGQQVTLSCSPISGHRSVSWYQQTPGQGLQFLFEYFSETQRNKGNFPGRFSGRQFSNSRSEMNVSTLELGDSALYLCASSTPRRDRANSSHEQYFGPGTRLTVT.